This T cell receptor beta chain was found in a study of regulatory T cells in long-lasting Graves disease. This clonotype occurred many times. iRepertoire HTBI primers and Arm-PCR of CDR3 regions built TCR beta libraries. TCRdb itself ran the multiplex PCR reads through MiXCR, one entry per CDR3 protein. The sample shows hundreds of thousands of distinct CDR3 sequences, approximately 15% of them seen only once. As for time point: newly diagnosed GD, antithyroid drugs for less than 3 months. PBMC RNA was the source of the TCR library. These data were also filed under a second study, of T cells in Graves' hyperthyroidism and ophthalmopathy. That investigation notes: The definition of stable Graves' hyperthyroidism was no ophthalmopathy progression within 18 months. Model predictions of ophthalmopathy came a median around 7.1 months before onset.

This TCR came from a young woman with Graves disease. The sequencing used peripheral blood mononuclear cells (PBMCs), collected at new diagnosis, from a patient treated with antithyroid drugs.

DNA of the CDR3: TGTGCCAGCAGCTTACAACAGGGTTTAGTCAACTATGGCTACACCTTC. As protein: CASSLQQGLVNYGYTF. The chain joins TRBV7-2 to TRBJ1-2; weak D call: TRBD1 (6 bases). The CDR3 loop spans 16 amino acids. Germline loops: CDR1 SGHTA, CDR2 FQGNSA. V was cut by 2 bases and J by 2 bases, with 15 bases left in between.